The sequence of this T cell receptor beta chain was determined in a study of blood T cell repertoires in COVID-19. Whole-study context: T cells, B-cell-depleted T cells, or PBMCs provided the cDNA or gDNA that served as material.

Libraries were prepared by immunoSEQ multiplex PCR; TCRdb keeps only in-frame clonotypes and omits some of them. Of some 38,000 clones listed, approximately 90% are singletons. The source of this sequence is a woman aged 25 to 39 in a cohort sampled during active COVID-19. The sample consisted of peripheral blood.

The CDR3 DNA is TGTGCCAGCAGCCCGGACAGAATAGGCACCGGGGAGCTGTTTTTT. Residues: CASSPDRIGTGELFF. The chain links TRBV5-4 to TRBJ2-2; tentatively, D is TRBD1 (6 bases). This CDR3 spans 15 amino acids. Germline V gene lookup returns CDR1 SGHNT and CDR2 YYREEE (reference sequence). Trimming took 4 bases from V and 4 from J, leaving 14 bases between them.